This T cell receptor beta chain appears in the sequencing data of a study of post-analysis software for immune sequencing data (dated by TCRdb to the mid-2010s). About the study as a whole: Disease courses on record covered relapsing-remitting, secondary progressive and progressive-relapsing multiple sclerosis, though some patients had no subtype annotation. A subset of samples was prepared in parallel using single-end sample barcoding, then pooled and co-amplified after Illumina adapter ligation. The patient repertoires were set against about 12 previously published healthy control repertoires from donors whose ages ranged from roughly 6 to 26 years. Overall results and qualifications from the work: The control group was slightly older than the multiple sclerosis patient group. Multiple sclerosis patients had significantly lower normalized Chao1 diversity than controls, a result that suggests substantial peripheral T-cell clonal expansion. Strong co-clustering of samples prepared in the same batch was shown by direct clustering with F measure, prompting a batch-effect correction. Roughly 5 TRBV segments, including TRBV5-6, TRBV5-1 and TRBV20-1, were significantly more frequent in patients than controls.

To demonstrate the VDJtools post-analysis software, the study profiled TCR beta repertoires from the peripheral blood of under 15 young patients with multiple sclerosis. Multiple sclerosis patients were children and adolescents aged about 6 to 15 years. The library came from PCR. Sequencing was performed on an Illumina HiSeq 2500. To reduce PCR and sequencing biases, unique molecular identifiers were incorporated into the TCR beta cDNA libraries. Every 1 to 10 million input T cells yielded 500,000 or so cDNA molecules, meaning each molecule approximated one T cell. The patient libraries were prepared and sequenced using the same protocol as the earlier healthy control dataset. Within a given batch, samples were prepared together, multiplexed and sequenced on the same HiSeq lane. Regarding the original processing steps: Raw barcoded reads were processed with MIGEC, discarding single-read molecular identifier groups before consensus assembly and CDR3 extraction. VDJtools was used for post-analysis of the clonotype tables, and diversity was normalized by down-sampling every dataset to the size of the smallest sample. Repertoire overlap clustering matched CDR3 amino acid but not nucleotide sequences to correct batch-related cross-sample contamination. Starting from the raw public reads, TCRdb applied fastp trimming at Q25, assembled clones with MiXCR and retained in-frame beta chains. Under each unique CDR3 protein, matching rows form one entry showing the most common genes and DNA. These V and J calls originate from TCRdb's pipeline instead of the authors' own analysis. This sample gives roughly 800,000 distinct CDR3 sequences in total; approximately 30% of them show up just once. The biggest ten clones account for more than 0.55% of the sample.

As concerns this clonotype: The antigen this receptor binds is unknown. Base qualities were left out, and no much larger clone turns up one base away.

The V end loses 4 bases and the J end loses 14 bases, and a stretch of 3 bases separates them. Including the terminal cysteine and phenylalanine, the CDR3 comprises 8 residues. Only CDR3 DNA is held: 24 bases, read in frame from base 1. According to the germline V gene, CDR1 reads SQVTM and CDR2 reads ANQGSEA. The receptor chain draws on TRBV29-1 and TRBJ1-6; no confident D gene assignment can be made. The sample comprised blood. The TCR was taken from a girl aged 5 to 17 with multiple sclerosis. At the DNA level, the sequence is TGCAGCGTTGGGGCCCTCCACTTT. The resulting protein is CSVGALHF. Reference TRBV29-1 and TRBJ1-6 genes cover what lies past the CDR3, so the full variable domain is SAVISQKPSRDICQRGTSLTIQCQVDSQVTMMFWYRQQPGQSLTLIATANQGSEATYESGFVIDKFPISRPNLTFSTLTVSNMSPEDSSIYLCSVGALHFGNGTRLTVT.